What follows are 30 T cell receptor beta chains derived from one specimen sequenced in a study. Each CDR3 protein gets one entry after TCRdb re-called the 5' RACE reads with MiXCR. The sample includes around 44,000 distinct CDR3 sequences, approximately 28% seen only once; the top ten take approximately 4%. The source material was tumor-infiltrating memory CD4+ T cells sorted from the breast tumor. Subset specified: memory CD4+ T cells, CD4+CD45RO+CD25-. The receptors derive from a female donor with breast cancer.

The chain combines TRBV12-3 or TRBV12-4 with TRBJ2-1; 8 bases align to TRBD1. This CDR3 comprises 13 residues. V gave up 3 bases and J gave up 10 bases; unmatched junction bases: 5. This CDR3 reads CASSFAGGHEQFF. For the CDR3, the DNA is TGTGCCAGCAGTTTCGCAGGGGGCCACGAGCAGTTCTTC.

The chain links TRBV6-2 or TRBV6-3 to TRBJ1-1, with D maybe TRBD1 (5 bases). The germline CDR1 and CDR2 sequences are MNHEY and SVGEGT. V lost 10 bases to trimming and J lost 2 bases, with 23 bases between them. CDR3 length: 16 residues. CDR3 nucleotides: TGTGCCATCAAAAGGCACAGTGGGGCGCCTAACACTGAAGCTTTCTTT. It is translated as CAIKRHSGAPNTEAFF.

The table lists this clonotype with many counts. The rearrangement links TRBV4-1 to TRBJ2-7, with 9 bases lining up with TRBD1. V lost 1 base to trimming and J lost 1 base; unmatched junction nucleotides: 2. CDR1 and CDR2 from the germline V gene are MGHRA and YSYEKL. The CDR3 extends over 15 amino acids. The CDR3 spells CASSQAGQGSYEQYF. Here the CDR3 DNA reads TGCGCCAGCAGCCAAGCGGGACAGGGATCCTACGAGCAGTACTTC.

In its sample, this clonotype was seen a few times. The V gene is TRBV7-2, the J gene TRBJ1-2, with TRBD1 matching 7 bases. V was pared by 6 bases and J by 3 bases, with 10 bases of the junction left unmatched. Germline loops: CDR1 SGHTA, CDR2 FQGNSA. The CDR3 is 15 amino acids. The chain's CDR3 is CASSQSEGAYYGYTF. DNA for the CDR3: TGTGCCAGCAGTCAAAGCGAGGGGGCATACTATGGCTACACCTTC.

This clonotype was seen ten or more times. The chain employs TRBV5-1 and TRBJ2-7; TRBD1 agrees at 7 bases. Per germline, CDR1 SGHRS and CDR2 YFSETQ. V dropped 4 bases and J dropped 3; count of bases not matched to a gene: 7. CDR3 length: 14 residues. For the CDR3, the DNA is TGCGCCAGCAGCCCACGACAGGGCAGCTACGAGCAGTACTTC. This translates into CASSPRQGSYEQYF.

V and J are TRBV24-1 and TRBJ2-1; the D gene is possibly TRBD2 (6 bases). V lost 4 bases and J lost 10, with 28 bases in between. The CDR3 is 18 amino acids. CDR1 and CDR2 from the germline V gene are KGHDR and SFDVKD. CDR3 protein: CATSDSARDSTSAEEQFF. In DNA, the CDR3 is TGTGCCACCAGTGACTCAGCCCGGGACTCTACTAGTGCGGAGGAGCAGTTCTTC.

The V call is TRBV4-1, the J call TRBJ2-7; D is perhaps TRBD2 (5 bases). The CDR3 loop spans 13 amino acids. CDR1 MGHRA and CDR2 YSYEKL come from the germline V gene. V lost 1 base, J lost 5 bases, and 9 bases lay in between. The CDR3 DNA is TGCGCCAGCAGCCAAGGGGAGATCGACGAGCAGTACTTC. Amino acids: CASSQGEIDEQYF.

This clonotype appeared a few times. The chain combines TRBV7-2 with TRBJ1-2; D uncertain. The V and J ends lost 2 bases and 5 bases respectively, with 21 bases between them. Germline V gene lookup returns CDR1 SGHTA and CDR2 FQGNSA. There are 17 residues in the CDR3. The CDR3 sequence is CASSLSDPGWAFYGYTF. For the CDR3, the DNA is TGTGCCAGCAGCTTATCGGACCCCGGGTGGGCATTTTATGGCTACACCTTC.

The chain uses TRBV28 and TRBJ1-5; D is perhaps TRBD1 (5 bases). Trimming took off 5 bases at V and 0 bases at J, with 14 bases between the two ends. Germline-derived CDR1 and CDR2 are MDHEN and SYDVKM. The CDR3 consists of 16 residues. The CDR3 DNA is TGTGCCAGCAGTCGCCCTTGGGGGGATAGCAATCAGCCCCAGCATTTT. It yields the protein CASSRPWGDSNQPQHF.

V and J are TRBV27 and TRBJ2-7; D is ambiguous. With 4 bases removed from V and 4 bases from J, the gap between germline ends came to 11 bases. CDR3 size: 13 residues. Per the germline V gene, CDR1 is MNHEY and CDR2 is SMNVEV (reference sequence). CDR3: CASSSAPHYEQYF. DNA of the CDR3: TGTGCCAGCAGTTCGGCGCCCCATTACGAGCAGTACTTC.

This clonotype was seen only a few times. V is TRBV6-6 and J is TRBJ2-1; D is undetermined. V was trimmed by 5 bases and J by 5 bases, leaving 7 bases between them. This CDR3 is built from 12 residues. Germline assignment: CDR1 MNHNY and CDR2 SVGAGI (reference sequence). CDR3 nucleotide sequence: TGTGCCAGCAGTGACTTGGACAATGAGCAGTTCTTC. Protein: CASSDLDNEQFF.

In the case of this clonotype: At one boundary the junction diverges from the germline segment, which might be a read error. V usage is TRBV11-2 and J usage is TRBJ2-1; 13 bases align to TRBD2. The V gene's germline CDR1 is SGHAT and CDR2 FQNNGV. This CDR3 has 17 amino acids. For the CDR3, the DNA is TGTGCCAGCAGCATAGAGGGACTAGCGGGGTCCTACAATGAGCAGTTCTTC. It encodes CASSIEGLAGSYNEQFF.

This clonotype was observed a handful of times. The V call is TRBV9, the J call TRBJ2-7; the D gene is possibly TRBD1 (5 bases). Trimming took 0 bases from V and 3 from J, leaving 13 bases between them. The germline V gene encodes CDR1 SGDLS and CDR2 YYNGEE. The CDR3 is 15 residues long. DNA of the CDR3: TGTGCCAGCAGCGTAGCTCAGGGCTCCTACTACGAGCAGTACTTC. It specifies CASSVAQGSYYEQYF.

The chain carries TRBV20-1 and TRBJ2-3; 7 bases fit TRBD1. The CDR3 is 14 amino acids. Losses at the gene ends were 5 bases for V and 3 bases for J; bases not matched to a gene: 8. Germline CDR1 is DFQATT and CDR2 is SNEGSKA (reference sequence). For the CDR3, the DNA is TGCAGTGCTCTTAGAGGGGGCACGACAGATACGCAGTATTTT. Translation: CSALRGGTTDTQYF.

A single count supports this clonotype. The chain uses TRBV20-1 and TRBJ2-7; TRBD1 matches 8 bases. Germline V gives CDR1 DFQATT, CDR2 SNEGSKA (reference sequence). V dropped 0 bases and J dropped 4; count of bases not matched to a gene: 5. This CDR3 contains 14 residues. CDR3 coding DNA: TGCAGTGCTAGAGACGGACAGGGTCGATACGAGCAGTACTTC. It codes for CSARDGQGRYEQYF.

This clonotype was recorded a few times. The V call is TRBV3-1, the J call TRBJ2-7; 9 bases map to TRBD2. This CDR3 comprises 15 residues. Germline V gene lookup returns CDR1 LGHDT and CDR2 YNNKEL (reference sequence). V shed 4 bases and J 0 bases; nucleotides not matched to a gene: 4. The CDR3 here is CASSPPSGNSYEQYF. The CDR3 DNA reads as TGTGCCAGCAGCCCACCTAGCGGGAACTCCTACGAGCAGTACTTC.

The J gene is TRBJ1-2, the V gene TRBV20-1; D is uncertain. CDR3 length: 14 amino acids. Germline V CDR1 and CDR2: DFQATT, SNEGSKA (reference sequence). Trimming took 6 bases from V and 4 from J, leaving 18 bases between them. CDR3 nucleotide sequence: TGCAGTGCCGACAACGGAGCTACGAGCTATGGCTACACCTTC. This codes for CSADNGATSYGYTF.

About this clonotype itself: This clone may be a read error of a much larger clone one base away. This chain uses TRBV7-9 with TRBJ2-3; 10 bases line up with TRBD1. This CDR3 contains 12 residues. The germline gives CDR1 SEHNR, CDR2 FQNEAQ (reference sequence). This chain's CDR3 is CASSGQGDTRYF. Here the CDR3 DNA reads TGTGCCAGCAGCGGACAGGGGGATACGCGGTATTTT.

Concerning this clonotype: A much more abundant neighbour one base away suggests this may be a read error. Given the absence of the conserved phenylalanine or tryptophan at the CDR3 end, a read error is likely. The CDR3 DNA sequence: TGTGCCAGTACCATATGGGACACTGAAGCTTTCTTG. Protein: CASTIWDTEAFL. J is TRBJ1-1 and V is TRBV27; no definite D call. The ends were cut back, 9 bases at V and 3 bases at J, with 11 bases in the middle. Germline V gene data show CDR1 as MNHEY and CDR2 as SMNVEV (reference sequence). The CDR3 sequence is 12 residues long.

This clonotype was observed a handful of times. The rearrangement joins TRBV7-9 to TRBJ1-1; TRBD1 matches 11 bases. J gave up 5 bases and V 5 bases, and 10 bases lay outside the gene matches. The CDR3 has 16 residues. Germline CDR1 SEHNR, CDR2 FQNEAQ (reference sequence). CDR3 coding DNA: TGTGCCAGCAGCGACGAGGACAGGGGGCGAGGGACTGAAGCTTTCTTT. As protein: CASSDEDRGRGTEAFF.

This clonotype showed up just a few times. CDR3 coding DNA: TGTGCCGTACTTCTTGCGGGAGGAACCTACAATGAGCAGTTCTTC. Its protein is CAVLLAGGTYNEQFF. This chain links TRBV7-2 with TRBJ2-1, with 8 bases identical to TRBD2. The CDR3 loop spans 15 amino acids. V was clipped by 11 bases and J by 2 bases; unmatched bases: 11. In germline, CDR1 is SGHTA, CDR2 FQGNSA.

A remark on this clonotype: A much larger clone is a single base away; this may be a read error. The CDR3 DNA is TGTGCCAGCAGTTTAACCACCGTACTAGCGGGAGTGGGAAAGCAGTACTTC. It codes for CASSLTTVLAGVGKQYF. The J gene is TRBJ2-7, the V gene TRBV27, with 11 bases aligning to TRBD2. There are 17 residues in the CDR3. The ends lost 2 bases at V and 8 bases at J; junction bases unmatched: 14. Germline V CDR1 and CDR2: MNHEY, SMNVEV (reference sequence).

This clonotype was counted between two and nine times. The genes are TRBV7-8 and TRBJ1-3; D remains ambiguous. The ends were cut back, 2 bases at V and 0 bases at J, with 14 bases in the middle. Germline V gives CDR1 SGHVS, CDR2 FQNEAQ. The CDR3 is 17 amino acids. CDR3 amino acids: CASSLSSARSSGNTIYF. The DNA of the CDR3 is TGTGCCAGCAGCTTATCGTCAGCTCGAAGCTCTGGAAACACCATATATTTT.

This clonotype has a count of ten or more. V and J are TRBV9 and TRBJ2-1; 14 positions agree with TRBD2. V was clipped by 3 bases and J by 10 bases; unmatched bases: 6. Germline V lookup: CDR1 SGDLS, CDR2 YYNGEE. This CDR3 contains 15 residues. The CDR3 protein is CASSAGTSGRSEQFF. The CDR3 nucleotides read TGTGCCAGCAGCGCGGGGACTAGCGGGAGAAGCGAGCAGTTCTTC.

This clonotype was detected only a few times. V and J are TRBV6-2 or TRBV6-3 and TRBJ2-7; D is ambiguous. Trimming shortened V by 7 bases and J by 7 bases, and 23 bases separated the two germline ends. The V gene's germline CDR1 is MNHEY and CDR2 SVGEGT. CDR3 length: 15 residues. CDR3 DNA sequence: TGTGCCAGCAAACACCTGGACGGCTGGGTCGGGGAGCAGTACTTC. This gives the protein CASKHLDGWVGEQYF.

This clonotype was observed a handful of times. J is TRBJ1-5 and V is TRBV6-1; D gene unclear. V was shortened by 6 bases and J by 7 bases, with 19 bases between the two germline ends. The CDR3 covers 15 residues. Germline CDR1 and CDR2: MNHNS and SASEGT. The CDR3 is CASSDGGGRRQPQHF. Written as DNA, the CDR3 is TGTGCCAGCAGCGACGGAGGTGGAAGACGGCAGCCCCAGCATTTT.

This clonotype was counted many times. CDR3 in DNA: TGTGCCAGCAGTGCCACTAACTCTGGGGCCAACGTCCTGACTTTC. Amino acid sequence: CASSATNSGANVLTF. V usage is TRBV12-3 or TRBV12-4 and J usage is TRBJ2-6, with no clear D. The CDR3 contains 15 residues. The V end lost 5 bases, the J end lost 0 bases, and 8 bases lay between the germline ends.

At least ten counts were recorded for this clonotype. J is TRBJ2-5 and V is TRBV28, with D maybe TRBD2 (5 bases). Germline V CDR1 and CDR2: MDHEN, SYDVKM. V lost 6 bases, J lost 6 bases, and 17 bases lay in between. CDR3 length equals 14 residues. The CDR3, as DNA: TGTGCCAGCAGACACATAGACTATGGACAGACCCAGTACTTC. Its protein product is CASRHIDYGQTQYF.

This clonotype was counted ten times or more. The CDR3 is CASSYSGPPGETQYF. CDR3 nucleotides: TGTGCCAGCAGTTACTCGGGCCCGCCGGGGGAGACCCAGTACTTC. V is TRBV6-5 and J is TRBJ2-5; D may be TRBD2 (5 bases). CDR1 and CDR2 (germline): MNHEY, SVGAGI. The CDR3 totals 15 residues. V was cut by 0 bases and J by 5 bases, with 13 bases left in between.

This clonotype was seen once. This chain links TRBV20-1 with TRBJ2-5; 7 positions agree with TRBD1. Germline lookup yields CDR1 DFQATT and CDR2 SNEGSKA (reference sequence). The length of the CDR3 is 12 residues. The CDR3 spells CRGDSPQETQYF. In nucleotides, the CDR3 is TGCAGAGGGGACAGTCCGCAAGAGACCCAGTACTTC.